One sample yielded the 7 T cell receptor beta chains listed below, sequenced in a study of blood T cells in healthy people across ages. Alongside a J-beta primer mix, a sample-barcoded 5' primer served in a second PCR lasting roughly 7 to 12 cycles. MiXCR, run by TCRdb on the 5' RACE reads, gives a single entry per CDR3 protein. The sample lists roughly 700,000 distinct CDR3 sequences, over 45% occurring once. Sequencing used blood. The receptor source for this set is a woman between 55 and 75 years old in good health.

The chain has TRBV9 and TRBJ2-5, with D maybe TRBD1 (5 bases). V gave up 3 bases and J gave up 5 bases, with 11 bases separating them. CDR1 is SGDLS and CDR2 is YYNGEE in the germline V gene. This CDR3 contains 13 residues. Here the CDR3 reads CASSGTLRETQYF. Written as DNA, the CDR3 is TGTGCCAGCAGCGGGACATTACGGGAGACCCAGTACTTC.

This clonotype occurred once. This chain uses TRBV10-3 with TRBJ2-1; TRBD2 matches at 9 bases. In germline, CDR1 is ENHRY, CDR2 SYGVKD. The CDR3 loop spans 15 amino acids. V gave up 6 bases and J gave up 4 bases; unmatched junction bases: 7. Here the CDR3 DNA reads TGTGCCATCAGCCTGACTAGCGGTAATTACAATGAGCAGTTCTTC. This translates into CAISLTSGNYNEQFF.

Written as DNA, the CDR3 is TGCAGTGCTAGCGATAGCGGGAGCTCCTACGAGCAGTACTTC. This translates into CSASDSGSSYEQYF. The chain uses TRBV20-1 and TRBJ2-7, with 9 bases identical to TRBD2. Germline assignment: CDR1 DFQATT and CDR2 SNEGSKA (reference sequence). This CDR3 spans 14 amino acids. The V segment lost 3 bases and the J segment 0 bases; nucleotides outside the gene matches: 3.

This clonotype was counted only a few times. V gene TRBV9 combines with J gene TRBJ2-3; D gene ambiguous. The CDR3 has 14 residues. V lost 0 bases to trimming and J lost 6 bases, with 11 bases between them. Germline V gene sequence: CDR1 SGDLS, CDR2 YYNGEE. CDR3 in amino acids: CASSVGPLGDTQYF. The CDR3 DNA follows: TGTGCCAGCAGCGTAGGTCCCCTGGGGGATACGCAGTATTTT. The variable domain in full, with the rest retrieved from reference TRBV9 and TRBJ2-3, is DSGVTQTPKHLITATGQRVTLRCSPRSGDLSVYWYQQSLDQGLQFLIQYYNGEERAKGNILERFSAQQFPDLHSELNLSSLELGDSALYFCASSVGPLGDTQYFGPGTRLTVL.

This chain uses TRBV12-3 or TRBV12-4 with TRBJ1-6, with D perhaps matching TRBD1 (5 bases). V was cut by 4 bases and J by 3 bases, with 7 bases left in between. CDR3 length: 14 amino acids. DNA for the CDR3: TGTGCCAGCAGTTCGACAGACTATAATTCACCCCTCCACTTT. It encodes CASSSTDYNSPLHF.

As concerns this clonotype: This may be a read error: a much more frequent sequence differs by one nucleotide. The chain joins TRBV29-1 to TRBJ2-5; D may be TRBD1 (5 bases). Gene TRBJ2-1 matches the end of the DNA better, so the J call may be wrong. Per germline, CDR1 SQVTM and CDR2 ANQGSEA. The CDR3 runs to 12 residues. The CDR3 nucleotides are TGCAGCGGGCGACAGTCCCAAGAGACCCAGTTCTTC. The encoded protein is CSGRQSQETQFF.

The V call is TRBV2, the J call TRBJ2-3; D not certain. The CDR3 is made up of 14 amino acids. CDR1 and CDR2 (germline): SNHLY, FYNNEI. Between the trimmed V and J ends, which lost 7 bases and 0 bases, there was a span of 11 bases. The DNA of the CDR3 is TGTGCCAGCAATGACGGCACTAGCACAGATACGCAGTATTTT. This translates into CASNDGTSTDTQYF.